The clone carrying this T cell receptor (beta chain) showed up many times. Its antigen remains unidentified. Germline lookup yields CDR1 LGHDT and CDR2 YNNKEL (reference sequence). The CDR3 has 11 amino acids. The V gene lost 1 base and the J gene lost 3 bases, with 1 base spanning the gap. The sample originates from a study of T-cell reconstitution after alpha-beta-depleted transplantation in children. Unique molecular identifiers were used in preparing the TCRbeta library. TCRdb independently ran MiXCR on the PCR reads; one entry per CDR3 protein. The repertoire holds 9,000 or so distinct CDR3 sequences, with 11% to 15% as singletons. General study results and limits: Most T-cell counts and diversity one year after the transplant came from T cells that were newly produced.

This chain links TRBV3-1 with TRBJ2-7; D not certain. This receptor was identified in a male patient between 10 and 17 years old who had a stem cell transplant for acute lymphoblastic leukemia, so the T cells may come from the graft donor. Material: PBMCs, mostly from graft donor cells, obtained 60 days after TCRalphabeta/CD19-depleted stem cell transplant. CDR3 in amino acids: CASSQGYEQYF. CDR3 nucleotides: TGTGCCAGCAGCCAAGGCTACGAGCAGTACTTC.